These 4 T cell receptor beta chains came from one sample sequenced in a study of blood T cell repertoires in COVID-19. TCRdb's table, derived via immunoSEQ multiplex PCR, lists solely in-frame clones and lacks some. The sample lists about 51,000 clones; 70% to 90% were seen once. Sequencing used peripheral blood. These receptors all come from a man in his sixties with acute or convalescent COVID-19.

The rearrangement uses TRBV27 and TRBJ2-1, with 8 bases identical to TRBD1. Trimming cost V 5 bases and J 7 bases; bases outside gene matches: 19. The CDR3 loop spans 18 amino acids. Germline CDR1 reads MNHEY; CDR2 reads SMNVEV (reference sequence). This CDR3 reads CASSPRTGMQLSVNEQFF. CDR3 coding DNA: TGTGCCAGCAGTCCCCGGACAGGGATGCAATTAAGTGTTAATGAGCAGTTCTTC.

The V call is TRBV7-8, the J call TRBJ2-7; possible D gene TRBD1, 5 bases. Germline CDR1 is SGHVS and CDR2 is FQNEAQ. The CDR3 is made up of 13 amino acids. V lost 0 bases, J lost 6 bases, and 9 bases lay in between. CDR3 sequence (DNA): TGTGCCAGCAGCTTAGCGCAAGGGGCCGAGCAGTACTTC. It yields the protein CASSLAQGAEQYF.

The chain joins TRBV5-4 to TRBJ2-2; tentative D call: TRBD2 (6 bases). Germline V CDR1 and CDR2: SGHNT, YYREEE (reference sequence). The CDR3 covers 15 residues. V was trimmed by 3 bases and J by 4 bases, leaving 13 bases between them. CDR3 in amino acids: CASSSGGNPTGELFF. The CDR3 region has the DNA TGTGCCAGCAGCTCTGGGGGGAACCCCACCGGGGAGCTGTTTTTT.

V usage is TRBV11-3 and J usage is TRBJ2-5; 8 nucleotides line up with TRBD1. CDR3 length: 15 amino acids. V gave up 5 bases and J gave up 7 bases; unmatched junction bases: 12. Germline V gene lookup returns CDR1 SGHNT and CDR2 YENEEA. The CDR3 region has the DNA TGTGCCAGCAGCCAGGGACAGGTCGGTGTAGGGACCCAGTACTTC. Its protein is CASSQGQVGVGTQYF.